This TCR beta chain emerged from a study of T cells in Graves' hyperthyroidism and ophthalmopathy (dated by TCRdb to the late 2010s). About the investigation overall: Peripheral blood was sampled at the time of initial diagnosis, prior to any treatment. TCR V-J signatures able to tell the groups apart were searched for in a discovery cohort of 100 or so patients, of whom over 40 had Graves' ophthalmopathy and roughly 58 had stable Graves' hyperthyroidism. Prospective prediction of ophthalmopathy was tested in an independent validation cohort consisting of roughly 19 hyperthyroidism patients and over 15 patients who later progressed to ophthalmopathy. The 75 to 100 discovery patients were randomly divided into training and test sets at a 7:3 ratio. The study also compared thyroid tissue and blood T-cell repertoires from roughly 6 Graves' hyperthyroidism patients. Following sampling, methimazole starting at 30 mg daily was given to hyperthyroidism patients, and high-dose intravenous methylprednisolone was given to ophthalmopathy patients. The paper describes TCR Vbeta CDR3 sequencing of roughly 130 peripheral blood samples, made up of 40 to 45 ophthalmopathy patients, around 73 hyperthyroidism patients and about 17 progressor patients. Points the paper makes about the study in general: Most expanded thyroid clonotypes (frequency above 0.001) were also found in blood, which suggests that blood repertoires may mirror thyroid immune responses. A model built on a 13 V-J signature distinguished ophthalmopathy from stable hyperthyroidism, reaching roughly 88% sensitivity and approximately 81% specificity in cross-validation and 80%/75% in testing. In validation, the model predicted progression to ophthalmopathy with 55% to 71% sensitivity and approximately 72% specificity, a median of 6.5 months before onset. Sample size was not statistically predetermined, and investigators were not blinded to group allocation.

Regarding this clonotype: What this receptor recognizes is not known. A much bigger clone sits one base away, suggesting this may be a read error.

The TCR beta CDR3 regions were amplified from RNA transcripts. For the first round of RT-PCR on the TCR CDR3, the HTBI primer set was used together with the Qiagen OneStep RT-PCR kit. A second multiplex PCR round built the libraries, followed by size selection and purification. Paired-end sequencing of the libraries was performed with 100 bp reads on an Illumina HiSeq2000. The paper's data handling went like this. SOAPnuke was used to process the raw data, with reads discarded if the reads contained adapters or uncalled bases, had a mean Phred below 15, or lacked an exact constant-primer or identifier match. High-quality paired reads were merged with COPE v1.2.5, and unique nucleotide sequences were defined as clonotypes. Clonotypes were aligned to IMGT TRBV, TRBD and TRBJ reference segments using MiTCR v1.1. The analysis was restricted to V-J combinations with a frequency above 0.0001, which together covered 99% to 99.2% of the repertoires. The TCS score was defined as the ratio of F50 (clonal expansion) to E x V (chaos), calculated using BLOSUM62-based TCRdist between CDR3 peptides within each V-J. Welch's t-statistics and random forest reduced 500 to 650 V-J features to 10 to 15, which were used in a naive Bayes classifier (R e1071). TCRdb reprocessed the public reads (quality trimming at Q25 with fastp, clone calling with MiXCR) and kept in-frame beta chains. For every CDR3 protein sequence, its rows merge into one entry that carries the most common genes and DNA. The V and J calls were not made by the authors but by TCRdb's processing. The sample data list some 250,000 distinct CDR3 sequences, and roughly 15% of these were observed just once. The top ten hold about 14% of the sample.

Hyperthyroidism patients were newly diagnosed, had a disease duration of under 2 months, and were aged 18 to 65 years. Patients with uncontrolled infections, other autoimmune diseases, pregnancy or lactation were excluded. Diagnoses were based on clinical symptoms, serum thyroxine and TRAb, thyroid ultrasound and orbital computed tomography. Blood from progressor patients was collected at the time of first diagnosis with hyperthyroidism, before any ophthalmopathy symptoms had appeared. Ficoll-Paque density gradient centrifugation was used to isolate PBMCs from about 10 ml of fresh peripheral blood. Patients classed as progressors first received a Graves' hyperthyroidism diagnosis and then went on to develop ophthalmopathy during follow-up. Total RNA was extracted with Trizol reagent, and quality was checked on an Agilent 2100 Bioanalyzer. The sequenced sample was blood. This clonotype was obtained from a woman in her forties with Graves' hyperthyroidism that later progressed to Graves' ophthalmopathy.

The encoded CDR3 is CSAVAYEQYF. In nucleotides, the sequence is TGCAGCGCAGTAGCCTACGAGCAGTACTTC. The chain links TRBV29-1 with TRBJ2-7, with no confidently assigned D gene. CDR1 and CDR2 (SQVTM, ANQGSEA) derive from the germline V gene. V was cut back by 7 bases and J by 2 bases, leaving a gap of 6 bases between them. The CDR3 sequence holds 10 residues, the cysteine and phenylalanine included. The DNA shown is the 30-base CDR3, in frame from base 1.